A single sample gave rise to the 10 T cell receptor beta chains below, sequenced in a study of tumor-infiltrating lymphocytes in primary liver carcinoma (dated by TCRdb to the late 2010s). The data were produced on an Illumina HiSeq 2500. Starting from approximately 500 ng total RNA, TCRbeta-specific cDNA was produced by reverse transcription with a constant-region primer and ProtoScript II reverse transcriptase. The TCRbeta libraries were prepared through three rounds of nested multiplex PCR following a slightly modified ARM-PCR procedure. Each of the first two PCR rounds ran for approximately 11 cycles using multiplex TRBV1-TRBV30 forward primers together with a Cbeta reverse primer. The public sequencing data were trimmed at Q25 with fastp and processed into clonotypes with MiXCR by TCRdb, which kept only in-frame beta chains. Every CDR3 protein is listed once, alongside the most common genes and DNA of its rows. In all, the sample holds more than 60,000 distinct CDR3 sequences, and nearly 70% of those were seen once. Clones ranked in the top ten supply about a quarter of the sample.

Total RNA and DNA were co-extracted without cell sorting from approximately 20-30 mg of bulk tissue using the AllPrep DNA/RNA mini kit. The specimen was liver tumor tissue from sampling region 4. This specimen's cell subset or site label, per the study, means: tumor region T4, right-lateral pole. These receptors were collected from a middle-aged man with primary liver carcinoma and hepatitis B virus infection.

This clonotype was seen many times. The chain carries TRBV21-1 and TRBJ2-1; the table calls TRBD1, which could not be checked here. TRBV21-1 corresponds to a pseudogene. This CDR3 has 15 residues. The CDR3 loop is CASSTQVRQSNEQFF. CDR3 bases: TGTGCCAGCAGCACCCAAGTCAGACAGTCAAATGAGCAGTTCTTC.

Concerning this clonotype itself: The junction differs from germline at one of its ends, possibly a read error. V is TRBV11-2 and J is TRBJ1-4, with TRBD1 as a possible D gene (6 bases). Germline loops: CDR1 SGHAT, CDR2 FQNNGV. CDR3 length: 13 amino acids. The CDR3 bases are TGTGCCAGCAGCTTTGGGGGCCCCGATGAAAACTGTTTT. This translates into CASSFGGPDENCF.

This clonotype was seen once. This likely comes from a read error, as the CDR3 has no conserved phenylalanine or tryptophan at its end. Because the CDR3's place on the DNA is in doubt, the DNA is left out and the CDR3 is given as listed by TCRdb. The gene calls are TRBV11-2 and TRBJ2-7; the table names TRBD2, a call not compared with the DNA. The germline V gene encodes CDR1 SGHAT and CDR2 FQNNGV. The CDR3 is 16 residues long, ends included. CDR3 sequence: CASSLDWTSGSYEQYL.

Note on this clonotype: The missing conserved phenylalanine or tryptophan at the end of this CDR3 makes a read error likely. The chain carries TRBV24-1 and TRBJ2-3; D remains unclear. The CDR3 is made up of 15 amino acids. Germline V gene sequence: CDR1 KGHDR, CDR2 SFDVKD. Trimming took off 3 bases at V and 1 base at J, with 10 bases between the two ends. CDR3 sequence reads: CATSDHRHGTDTQYS. The CDR3 DNA is TGTGCCACCAGTGATCACCGCCACGGCACAGATACGCAGTATTCT.

This clonotype was counted ten times or more. The chain carries TRBV12-3 or TRBV12-4 and TRBJ2-2, with 11 positions matching TRBD1. J gave up 6 bases and V 3 bases, and 6 bases lay outside the gene matches. This CDR3 contains 16 residues. The CDR3 DNA reads TGTGCCAGCAGTTTTTCACCGGGACAGGGGGCCGGGGAGCTGTTTTTT. Translation: CASSFSPGQGAGELFF.

This clonotype has a count of ten or more. J is TRBJ2-3 and V is TRBV28, with D maybe TRBD2 (5 bases). In germline, CDR1 is MDHEN, CDR2 SYDVKM. This CDR3 has 15 amino acids. V lost 10 bases, J lost 2 bases, and 19 bases lay in between. The CDR3: CATAARRALTDTQYF. For the CDR3, the DNA is TGTGCCACCGCGGCAAGGCGGGCCCTCACAGATACGCAGTATTTT.

This clonotype occurred a few times. This may come from a read error, since a much larger clone is one base off. The rearrangement joins TRBV6-2 or TRBV6-3 to TRBJ2-7; 9 bases map to TRBD2. CDR1 is MNHEY, CDR2 SVGEGT, per germline. V was pared by 5 bases and J by 3 bases, with 2 bases of the junction left unmatched. This CDR3 has 13 residues. Written as DNA, the CDR3 is TGTGCCAGCAGTGCTAGCGGGGACTACGAGCAGTACTTC. This sequence encodes CASSASGDYEQYF.

This clonotype was observed at least ten times. The chain links TRBV6-2 or TRBV6-3 to TRBJ2-5, with D unclear. Germline values: CDR1 MNHEY, CDR2 SVGEGT. This CDR3 comprises 11 residues. V was clipped by 5 bases and J by 2 bases, with 3 bases between them. The CDR3 DNA sequence: TGTGCCAGCAGTGGACAAGAGACCCAGTACTTC. Protein product: CASSGQETQYF.

Notes on this clonotype: A much more abundant neighbour one base away suggests this may be a read error. The chain links TRBV7-9 to TRBJ2-1; a weak D match, TRBD2 (5 bases). This CDR3 comprises 12 residues. Germline lookup yields CDR1 SEHNR and CDR2 FQNEAQ (reference sequence). CDR3 loop: CVSSTTSNEQFF. As DNA, the CDR3 is TGTGTCAGCAGCACTACTAGCAATGAGCAGTTCTTC.

V and J are TRBV6-1 and TRBJ1-2, with no clear D. CDR3 length: 10 amino acids. CDR1 is MNHNS, CDR2 SASEGT, per germline. V dropped 4 bases and J dropped 8 bases, with 5 bases sitting between them. The CDR3 spells CASSGWGYTF. CDR3 in DNA: TGTGCCAGCAGTGGATGGGGCTACACCTTC.